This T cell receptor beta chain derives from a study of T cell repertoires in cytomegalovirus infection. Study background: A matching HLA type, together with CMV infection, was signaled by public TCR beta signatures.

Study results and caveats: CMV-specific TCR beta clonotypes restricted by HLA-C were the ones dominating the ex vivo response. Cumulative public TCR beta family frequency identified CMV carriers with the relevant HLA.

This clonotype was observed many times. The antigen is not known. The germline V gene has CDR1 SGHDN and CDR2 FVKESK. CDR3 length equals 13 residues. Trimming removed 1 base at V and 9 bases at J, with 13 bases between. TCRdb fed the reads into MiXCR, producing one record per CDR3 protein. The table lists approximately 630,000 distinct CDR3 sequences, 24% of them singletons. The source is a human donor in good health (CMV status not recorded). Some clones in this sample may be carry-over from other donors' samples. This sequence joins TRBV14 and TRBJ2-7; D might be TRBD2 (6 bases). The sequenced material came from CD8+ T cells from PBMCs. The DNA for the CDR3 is TGTGCCAGCAGCCAAGGCGGCAGGGAGGTGCAGTACGTC. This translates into CASSQGGREVQYV.